The 31 T cell receptor beta chains below all came from one sample that was sequenced in a study of T cell responses to AZD1222 COVID-19 vaccine. The table came from immunoSEQ multiplex PCR; TCRdb's copy has only in-frame clones and leaves some out. The sample has some 93,000 clones; around 89% are singletons. Here the sequenced sample was peripheral blood, taken 28 days after the second AZD1222 dose. Receptor source: an adult who received the AZD1222 COVID-19 vaccine.

This chain uses TRBV2 with TRBJ1-2; D is ambiguous. CDR1 is SNHLY and CDR2 is FYNNEI in the germline V gene. The CDR3 length is 12 residues. V gave up 2 bases and J gave up 7 bases, with 8 bases separating them. CDR3 residues: CASSEYGCGYTF. The DNA for the CDR3 is TGTGCCAGCAGTGAATATGGATGTGGCTACACCTTC.

The CDR3 spells CASSVGIRETQYF. CDR3 nucleotide sequence: TGTGCCAGCAGTGTAGGCATACGTGAGACCCAGTACTTC. The chain has TRBV2 and TRBJ2-5; D is uncertain. The CDR3 contains 13 residues. Trimming left V 4 bases short and J 5 bases short, with 11 bases between. Germline CDR1 and CDR2: SNHLY and FYNNEI. Full variable domain (missing parts from reference TRBV2 and TRBJ2-5): EPEVTQTPSHQVTQMGQEVILRCVPISNHLYFYWYRQILGQKVEFLVSFYNNEISEKSEIFDDQFSVERPDGSNFTLKIRSTKLEDSAMYFCASSVGIRETQYFGPGTRLLVL.

The CDR3, as DNA: TGTGCCAGCAGTTTAAGGGAGACCCAGTACTTC. Translated: CASSLRETQYF. This sequence joins TRBV12-3 or TRBV12-4 and TRBJ2-5; D unclear. Trimming took 2 bases from V and 5 from J, leaving 3 bases between them. This CDR3 contains 11 residues.

This clone was seen a few times. V gene TRBV18 combines with J gene TRBJ1-2; no clear D. Germline CDR1 is KGHSH and CDR2 is LQKENI. Trimming took 6 bases from V and 5 from J, leaving 4 bases between them. This CDR3 contains 10 residues. CDR3 DNA sequence: TGTGCCAGCTCTGGGTATGGCTACACCTTC. Translation gives CASSGYGYTF.

This clone was seen a single time. The chain employs TRBV7-2 and TRBJ2-4; the D call may be TRBD1 or TRBD2 (5 bases each). The CDR3 extends over 16 amino acids. The germline V gene has CDR1 SGHTA and CDR2 FQGNSA. V was cut by 5 bases and J by 7 bases, with 21 bases left in between. For the CDR3, the DNA is TGTGCCAGCAGCCACCCCGGCGAGACTTGGGGGAACATTCAGTACTTC. This encodes CASSHPGETWGNIQYF.

The chain recombines TRBV3-1 (or the pseudogene TRBV3-2) with TRBJ2-4; 14 bases match TRBD2. This CDR3 contains 18 residues. J was trimmed by 7 bases and V by 5 bases; bases with no gene match: 13. CDR1 and CDR2 from the germline V gene are LGHDT and YNNKEL (reference sequence). This CDR3 reads CASSRGGLAGGSTNIQYF. CDR3 bases: TGTGCCAGCAGCAGGGGCGGACTAGCGGGGGGATCCACCAACATTCAGTACTTC.

The chain links TRBV11-3 to TRBJ1-3, with a weak D call TRBD1 (5 bases). The CDR3 length is 16 residues. CDR1 is SGHNT, CDR2 YENEEA, per germline. V was trimmed by 7 bases and J by 0 bases, leaving 16 bases between them. The CDR3 nucleotides are TGTGCCAGCACCCCCGGAGGGGCATACTCTGGAAACACCATATATTTT. Amino acids: CASTPGGAYSGNTIYF.

The chain has TRBV5-1 and TRBJ2-5; D is undetermined. This CDR3 is 15 amino acids long. V was cut by 2 bases and J by 0 bases, with 11 bases left in between. Germline CDR1 is SGHRS and CDR2 is YFSETQ. The CDR3 here is CASSFISGYQETQYF. For the CDR3, the DNA is TGCGCCAGCAGCTTTATCAGTGGTTACCAAGAGACCCAGTACTTC. Full variable domain (rest looked up from reference TRBV5-1 and TRBJ2-5): KAGVTQTPRYLIKTRGQQVTLSCSPISGHRSVSWYQQTPGQGLQFLFEYFSETQRNKGNFPGRFSGRQFSNSRSEMNVSTLELGDSALYLCASSFISGYQETQYFGPGTRLLVL.

The chain is built from TRBV6-5 and TRBJ2-3; 10 bases align to TRBD2. Germline loops: CDR1 MNHEY, CDR2 SVGAGI. The V and J ends lost 6 bases and 3 bases, in that order; junction bases with no gene match: 3. The CDR3 totals 14 residues. This CDR3 is CASSRSGRTDTQYF. Written as DNA, the CDR3 is TGTGCCAGCAGCCGTAGCGGGAGGACAGATACGCAGTATTTT.

The chain carries TRBV18 and TRBJ1-5; D remains ambiguous. The CDR3 has 14 residues. Germline V gene sequence: CDR1 KGHSH, CDR2 LQKENI. Trimming removed 3 bases at V and 2 bases at J, with 8 bases between. The CDR3: CASSPKGGNQPQHF. DNA of the CDR3: TGTGCCAGCTCACCGAAGGGCGGCAATCAGCCCCAGCATTTT.

The gene calls are TRBV5-6 and TRBJ1-5; 10 bases match TRBD1. There are 14 residues in the CDR3. V shed 2 bases and J 5 bases; nucleotides not matched to a gene: 1. From germline, CDR1 is SGHDT and CDR2 YYEEEE. Here the CDR3 DNA reads TGTGCCAGCAGCTTCGGACAGGGGGATCAGCCCCAGCATTTT. This gives the protein CASSFGQGDQPQHF. The full variable domain, rest sourced from reference TRBV5-6 and TRBJ1-5, is DAGVTQSPTHLIKTRGQQVTLRCSPKSGHDTVSWYQQALGQGPQFIFQYYEEEERQRGNFPDRFSGHQFPNYSSELNVNALLLGDSALYLCASSFGQGDQPQHFGDGTRLSIL.

V usage is TRBV6-6 and J usage is TRBJ2-1; D remains unclear. V was clipped by 3 bases and J by 15 bases, with 21 bases between them. Germline CDR1 is MNHNY and CDR2 is SVGAGI (reference sequence). CDR3 length equals 14 residues. In DNA form, the CDR3 reads TGTGCCAGCAGTTATTTGGCTAACCATTACGAGTCGTTCTTC. This encodes CASSYLANHYESFF.

A remark on this clone: This sample includes further DNA sequences coding for the same CDR3. V usage is TRBV11-2 and J usage is TRBJ2-5, with TRBD2 as a possible D gene (7 bases). V was trimmed by 2 bases and J by 5 bases, leaving 18 bases between them. Germline CDR1 SGHAT, CDR2 FQNNGV. CDR3 length: 16 residues. The CDR3 loop is CASSLSGGGAWETQYF. The CDR3 nucleotides are TGTGCCAGCAGCTTATCTGGGGGGGGCGCGTGGGAGACCCAGTACTTC.

This sequence joins TRBV29-1 and TRBJ2-7; D uncertain. The CDR3 sequence is 13 residues long. Deletions cut 5 bases from V and 4 bases from J, with 15 bases between. From germline, CDR1 is SQVTM and CDR2 ANQGSEA. In DNA, the CDR3 is TGCAGCGTTAAGGACGGTCCAGCGTACGAGCAGTACTTC. This gives the protein CSVKDGPAYEQYF.

CDR3 coding DNA: TGTGCCAGCAGCTTAACAGGGACCGGGGAGCTGTTTTTT. Its protein product is CASSLTGTGELFF. The chain has TRBV7-8 and TRBJ2-2; D possibly corresponds to TRBD1 (6 bases). The CDR3 extends over 13 amino acids. V lost 2 bases, J lost 5 bases, and 6 bases lay in between. CDR1 is SGHVS, CDR2 FQNEAQ, per germline.

V is TRBV28 and J is TRBJ1-1; tentative D call: TRBD1 (5 bases). Germline CDR1 is MDHEN and CDR2 is SYDVKM. The CDR3 consists of 16 residues. Trimming took 5 bases from V and 1 from J, leaving 17 bases between them. CDR3 region: CASSIPPGTGNTEAFF. CDR3 in DNA: TGTGCCAGCAGTATACCGCCCGGGACGGGGAACACTGAAGCTTTCTTT.

This clone appeared once. The chain carries TRBV11-2 and TRBJ1-2, with no clear D. Germline CDR1 SGHAT, CDR2 FQNNGV. The CDR3 is 16 residues long. V lost 0 bases, J lost 5 bases, and 16 bases lay in between. The CDR3 here is CASSLDPGYLGYGYTF. DNA for the CDR3: TGTGCCAGCAGCTTAGATCCGGGTTACTTGGGGTATGGCTACACCTTC.

The V and J genes are TRBV18 and TRBJ2-1, with TRBD2 matching 8 bases. From germline, CDR1 is KGHSH and CDR2 LQKENI. Losses at the gene ends were 3 bases for V and 0 bases for J; bases not matched to a gene: 10. The CDR3 spans 18 residues. CDR3 protein: CASSPTSAKISSYNEQFF. As DNA, the CDR3 is TGTGCCAGCTCACCGACTAGCGCGAAAATTAGCTCCTACAATGAGCAGTTCTTC.

The rearrangement uses TRBV7-9 and TRBJ1-1; D unresolved. The CDR3 consists of 16 residues. Per the germline V gene, CDR1 is SEHNR and CDR2 is FQNEAQ (reference sequence). V was clipped by 0 bases and J by 0 bases, with 11 bases between them. The CDR3 spells CASSLASVGVNTEAFF. The CDR3, as DNA: TGTGCCAGCAGCTTAGCGTCCGTTGGAGTGAACACTGAAGCTTTCTTT.

The chain combines TRBV6-6 with TRBJ2-2; D uncertain. Germline values: CDR1 MNHNY, CDR2 SVGAGI (reference sequence). The CDR3 runs 11 residues. Trimming shortened V by 5 bases and J by 7 bases, and 5 bases separated the two germline ends. The CDR3 spells CASSPVGELFF. The CDR3 nucleotides read TGTGCCAGCAGTCCGGTCGGGGAGCTGTTTTTT.

This chain connects TRBV6-5 to TRBJ1-3; D not certain. This CDR3 is built from 14 residues. Per germline, CDR1 MNHEY and CDR2 SVGAGI. Trimming cost V 4 bases and J 0 bases, with 7 bases left between them. The CDR3 reads CASSSTVSGNTIYF. The CDR3 bases are TGTGCCAGCAGTTCCACAGTCTCTGGAAACACCATATATTTT.

The chain is built from TRBV9 and TRBJ2-7; D may be TRBD1 or TRBD2 (5 bases each). The CDR3 length is 15 residues. Trimming left V 0 bases short and J 3 bases short, with 13 bases between. CDR1 SGDLS and CDR2 YYNGEE come from the germline V gene. CDR3 amino acids: CASSVGAGAGYEQYF. Here the CDR3 DNA reads TGTGCCAGCAGCGTAGGGGCCGGGGCAGGCTACGAGCAGTACTTC.

V and J are TRBV3-1 (or the pseudogene TRBV3-2) and TRBJ1-2, with D maybe TRBD1 (5 bases). Germline CDR1 and CDR2: LGHDT and YNNKEL (reference sequence). The V end lost 4 bases, the J end lost 6 bases, and 15 bases lay between the germline ends. The CDR3 spans 14 residues. The CDR3 here is CASSPTVPPNGYTF. CDR3 DNA sequence: TGTGCCAGCAGCCCGACAGTCCCCCCGAATGGCTACACCTTC.

The chain recombines TRBV7-3 with TRBJ2-3; 13 nucleotides line up with TRBD2. Per germline, CDR1 SGHTA and CDR2 FQGTGA. The ends lost 5 bases at V and 5 bases at J; junction bases unmatched: 7. The CDR3 runs 16 residues. The CDR3 reads CASSGTSGMRKDTQYF. For the CDR3, the DNA is TGTGCCAGCAGCGGGACTAGCGGGATGCGGAAAGATACGCAGTATTTT.

In its sample, this clone was seen once. The chain has TRBV30 and TRBJ1-4; maybe TRBD1 (5 bases). This CDR3 is built from 13 residues. Germline CDR1 GTSNPN, CDR2 SVGIG (reference sequence). V was clipped by 8 bases and J by 6 bases, with 16 bases between them. The CDR3 spells CAGVTDTHEKLFF. Written as DNA, the CDR3 is TGTGCCGGGGTGACAGACACTCATGAAAAACTGTTTTTT.

The rearrangement joins TRBV19 to TRBJ1-5; D uncertain. V was trimmed by 5 bases and J by 7 bases, leaving 12 bases between them. This CDR3 contains 13 residues. Germline assignment: CDR1 LNHDA and CDR2 SQIVND (reference sequence). The CDR3 DNA sequence: TGTGCCAGTAGTTACGCGTCCACCCAGCCCCAGCATTTT. Residues: CASSYASTQPQHF.

The chain is built from TRBV12-3 or TRBV12-4 and TRBJ1-2; the match to TRBD1 covers 8 bases. V lost 5 bases and J lost 6; bases outside the gene matches: 5. The CDR3 is 13 residues long. The CDR3 sequence: CASSLTGVNGYTF. In DNA form, the CDR3 reads TGTGCCAGCAGTCTGACAGGGGTTAATGGCTACACCTTC.

V and J are TRBV29-1 and TRBJ1-2, with 7 nucleotides matching TRBD1. The germline V gene encodes CDR1 SQVTM and CDR2 ANQGSEA. The CDR3 loop spans 17 amino acids. Trimming took 6 bases from V and 0 from J; bases not matched to a gene: 16. The CDR3 is CSVARGRTGVSNYGYTF. The CDR3 nucleotides are TGCAGCGTGGCCCGCGGGAGGACAGGCGTCTCTAACTATGGCTACACCTTC.

For the CDR3, the DNA is TGTGCCAGCAGCTTGGGCCCAGAGACCCAGTACTTC. Translating it yields CASSLGPETQYF. The rearrangement uses TRBV7-9 and TRBJ2-5, with D unresolved. This CDR3 has 12 residues. Germline CDR1 is SEHNR and CDR2 is FQNEAQ (reference sequence). The ends were cut back, 3 bases at V and 4 bases at J, with 6 bases in the middle.

This clone came up once. V is TRBV11-3 and J is TRBJ1-1; D may be TRBD1 (6 bases). Germline lookup yields CDR1 SGHNT and CDR2 YENEEA. Trimming took off 0 bases at V and 5 bases at J, with 16 bases between the two ends. This CDR3 comprises 16 residues. CDR3 sequence reads: CASSLDLRPRGTEAFF. In DNA form, the CDR3 reads TGTGCCAGCAGCTTAGATTTAAGGCCAAGGGGGACTGAAGCTTTCTTT.

The rearrangement links TRBV19 to TRBJ1-1, with TRBD1 as a possible D gene (5 bases). The germline gives CDR1 LNHDA, CDR2 SQIVND (reference sequence). There are 17 residues in the CDR3. The V gene lost 3 bases and the J gene lost 5 bases, with 22 bases spanning the gap. For the CDR3, the DNA is TGTGCCAGTAGTATCAGGAGCGGGGGGGGTTATGGGACTGAAGCTTTCTTT. Protein sequence: CASSIRSGGGYGTEAFF.